This TCR beta chain was captured in a study of T cell repertoires in cytomegalovirus infection. About the research overall: An indication of both CMV infection and matching HLA type came from public TCR beta signatures. General observations from the study: Summed public TCR beta family frequency identified CMV carriers bearing the relevant HLA. HLA-C-restricted CMV-specific TCR beta clonotypes were dominant in the ex vivo response.

The CDR3 is 14 amino acids. Trimming removed 7 bases at V and 1 base at J, with 14 bases between. The germline CDR1 and CDR2 sequences are MDHEN and SYDVKM. TCRdb reanalysed the reads using MiXCR and keeps one entry per CDR3 protein. The sample holds fewer than 350,000 distinct CDR3 sequences, 9.5% seen once. This clonotype was counted only a few times. Its antigen is as yet unknown. This receptor was identified in a human donor in good health (CMV status not recorded). Some clones in this sample may be carry-over from other donors' samples. The gene calls are TRBV28 and TRBJ2-7; maybe TRBD2 (6 bases). Sample: PBMCs. In DNA form, the CDR3 reads TGTGCCAGCAAAACCGGGACTCGGTCCTACGAGCAGTACTTC. This translates into CASKTGTRSYEQYF. Together with reference TRBV28 and TRBJ2-7, the CDR3 gives the full variable domain: DVKVTQSSRYLVKRTGEKVFLECVQDMDHENMFWYRQDPGLGLRLIYFSYDVKMKEKGDIPEGYSVSREKKERFSLILESASTNQTSMYLCASKTGTRSYEQYFGPGTRLTVT.